The 14 T cell receptor beta chains below were found in one sample sequenced in a study of shared clonotypes between healthy human individuals. Clones were read by immunoSEQ multiplex PCR, and TCRdb kept only the in-frame ones, dropping some. The data contain about a million clones, 75% of them seen just once; the ten biggest clones take up about 1.5%. What was sequenced was memory CD4+ T cells sorted from blood. Subset: CD45RA-negative fraction. The receptor set was obtained from a man aged 18 to 30 in good health.

The sample holds one count of this clone. This specimen includes other DNA sequences encoding the same CDR3. This chain links TRBV7-9 with TRBJ1-1; 10 nucleotides align to TRBD1. This CDR3 spans 15 amino acids. From germline, CDR1 is SEHNR and CDR2 FQNEAQ (reference sequence). J was trimmed by 0 bases and V by 3 bases; bases with no gene match: 1. The CDR3 DNA follows: TGTGCCAGCAGCTTGGGGACAGGGGTGAACACTGAAGCTTTCTTT. Its translation: CASSLGTGVNTEAFF. The entire variable domain, with the rest obtained from reference TRBV7-9 and TRBJ1-1, is as follows: DTGVSQNPRHKITKRGQNVTFRCDPISEHNRLYWYRQTLGQGPEFLTYFQNEAQLEKSRLLSDRFSAERPKGSFSTLEIQRTEQGDSAMYLCASSLGTGVNTEAFFGQGTRLTVV.

The chain joins TRBV9 to TRBJ2-6; 7 bases align to TRBD1. The CDR3 covers 16 residues. Germline trimming cut 4 bases from V and 1 base from J; bases unmatched to any gene: 5. Germline CDR1 SGDLS, CDR2 YYNGEE. The CDR3 region is CASSPTGESGANVLTF. In DNA, the CDR3 is TGTGCCAGCAGCCCCACAGGGGAGTCTGGGGCCAACGTCCTGACTTTC.

This clone has a single count. The same CDR3 arises from other DNA sequences in this sample as well. This rearrangement joins TRBV5-1 to TRBJ1-4; 9 bases are shared with TRBD1. The junction had 7 bases not matched to a gene; V was cut back by 5 bases and J by 8 bases. This CDR3 region has 14 residues. Looked up from germline, CDR1 is SGHRS and CDR2 is YFSETQ. The DNA for the CDR3 is TGCGCCAGCAGTCCGGGACAGGGTCGAGAAAAACTGTTTTTT. It encodes CASSPGQGREKLFF.

This CDR3 is CASSPRDSPYEQYF. CDR3 bases: TGTGCCAGCAGCCCACGGGACAGTCCCTACGAGCAGTACTTC. The V gene is TRBV11-3, the J gene TRBJ2-7; TRBD1 aligns across 7 bases. This CDR3 spans 14 amino acids. With V trimmed by 5 bases and J by 2 bases, 6 bases remained unmatched. CDR1 and CDR2 (germline): SGHNT, YENEEA.

A remark on this clone: A read error may explain this, as a much larger clone is one base away. The chain uses TRBV30 and TRBJ1-1; no clear D. V was pared by 8 bases and J by 1 base, with 14 bases between. The CDR3 is 13 amino acids. Germline assignment: CDR1 GTSNPN and CDR2 SVGIG (reference sequence). CDR3 in amino acids: CASSLTENTEAFF. The CDR3 bases are TGTGCCAGCAGCTTAACAGAGAACACTGAAGCTTTCTTT.

The chain has TRBV10-3 and TRBJ1-2, with TRBD1 matching 9 bases. Germline lookup yields CDR1 ENHRY and CDR2 SYGVKD. This CDR3 is built from 15 residues. V was pared by 5 bases and J by 4 bases, with 8 bases of the junction left unmatched. The CDR3 DNA sequence: TGTGCCATCAGTAGGCGGGACAGGGATCTCTATGGCTACACCTTC. Translating gives CAISRRDRDLYGYTF.

The gene calls are TRBV10-2 and TRBJ2-7; 8 nucleotides align to TRBD1. Germline CDR1 and CDR2: WSHSY and SAAADI. The CDR3 has 15 amino acids. Trimming removed 8 bases from V and 2 bases from J; junction bases left unmatched: 11. CDR3 sequence reads: CASGSTGGIPYEQYF. The CDR3 DNA reads TGCGCCAGCGGATCTACAGGGGGAATTCCCTACGAGCAGTACTTC.

The V and J genes are TRBV4-3 and TRBJ1-4, with D perhaps TRBD1 (6 bases). V lost 4 bases to trimming and J lost 2 bases, with 11 bases between them. The CDR3 is 15 amino acids. Germline CDR1 reads LGHNA; CDR2 reads YSLEER. In DNA form, the CDR3 reads TGCGCCAGCAGCCCCTCCACAGGGACTAATGAAAAACTGTTTTTT. Its protein is CASSPSTGTNEKLFF.

This clone was counted only a few times. The chain links TRBV27 to TRBJ1-2, with TRBD1 identical over 9 bases. V lost 5 bases and J lost 8; bases outside the gene matches: 6. This CDR3 region has 13 residues. Germline CDR1 and CDR2: MNHEY and SMNVEV (reference sequence). For the CDR3, the DNA is TGTGCCAGCAGTAAACAGGGGGCGCAAGGCTACACCTTC. Translation: CASSKQGAQGYTF.

J is TRBJ1-2 and V is TRBV6-1; 7 bases agree with TRBD1. Germline trimming cut 4 bases from V and 8 bases from J; bases unmatched to any gene: 7. The germline V gene encodes CDR1 MNHNS and CDR2 SASEGT. CDR3 length equals 13 residues. The CDR3, as DNA: TGTGCCAGCAGTGCCCGGACAGGTCACGGCTACACCTTC. As protein: CASSARTGHGYTF.

This chain links TRBV29-1 with TRBJ1-1; TRBD1 might be the D (5 bases). Germline loops: CDR1 SQVTM, CDR2 ANQGSEA. This CDR3 has 12 residues. V lost 4 bases to trimming and J lost 6 bases, with 12 bases between them. The CDR3: CSVAQEVSEAFF. The CDR3 DNA reads TGCAGCGTTGCACAGGAGGTCTCTGAAGCTTTCTTT.

V usage is TRBV10-2 and J usage is TRBJ1-6, with TRBD1 matching 10 bases. V shed 6 bases, J shed 2 bases, and the junction held 10 bases outside the gene matches. CDR1 is WSHSY and CDR2 is SAAADI in the germline V gene. CDR3 size: 18 residues. CDR3 sequence reads: CASSLQGQGPTYNSPLHF. CDR3 nucleotides: TGCGCCAGCAGCCTGCAGGGACAGGGGCCAACCTATAATTCACCCCTCCACTTT.

This clone was detected only a few times. The chain links TRBV9 to TRBJ1-3; D perhaps matches TRBD1 (5 bases). This CDR3 comprises 15 residues. The germline V gene has CDR1 SGDLS and CDR2 YYNGEE. The V and J ends lost 4 bases and 5 bases respectively, with 16 bases between them. CDR3 DNA sequence: TGTGCCAGCAGCCCAGGAGGGGATCAGCGAAACACCATATATTTT. Amino acids: CASSPGGDQRNTIYF.

The chain uses TRBV10-3 and TRBJ1-6; tentative D call: TRBD1 (6 bases). This CDR3 is 13 amino acids long. Trimming removed 5 bases from V and 9 bases from J, with 11 bases in between. CDR1 is ENHRY, CDR2 SYGVKD, per germline. CDR3 DNA sequence: TGTGCCATCAGTCGGACAGATGGTTCACCCCTCCACTTT. Translated, it gives CAISRTDGSPLHF.